This TCR beta chain comes out of a study of OX40 agonist ivuxolimab in advanced cancers. Some clones are missing from TCRdb's copy, which holds only in-frame ones; the method was immunoSEQ multiplex PCR. Of over 9,000 clones listed, less than 85% are singletons. Study outcomes and limitations: By week 6 at 0.1 to 3.0 mg/kg, blood CD4+ and CD8+ T cells had expanded clonally.

The CDR3 runs to 17 residues. CDR1 is SGHNT and CDR2 is YYREEE in the germline V gene (reference sequence). Of note for this clone: The target antigen is unknown. At one end, the junction sequence differs from germline, possibly due to a read error.

The origin of this receptor is an adult with an advanced solid tumor such as melanoma, head and neck, liver or kidney cancer. The rearrangement uses TRBV5-4 and TRBJ1-3; D not resolved. The sample was CD4+ or CD8+ T cells sorted from blood, taken in a trial of the OX40 agonist ivuxolimab. The CDR3 nucleotides are TGCGCCAGCAGCCAATACGGTGGTGAGAGCTCTGGAAACACCATATATTTT. Its translation: CASSQYGGESSGNTIYF.